The sequence of this TCR beta chain was determined in a study of blood T cell repertoires in COVID-19. Overall study: Material from acute and convalescent COVID-19 was sourced from the United States, Italy and Spain. The analysed material was cDNA or gDNA that came from T cells, B-cell-depleted T cells, or PBMCs.

Under the authors' procedure: Cell counts per sample came from amplifying reference gene primers. TCRdb keeps only in-frame clones here, not all; method: immunoSEQ multiplex PCR. The D gene and trimming were derived from the DNA, and the V and J assignments and clone size from that table. The table includes roughly 240,000 clones, around 89% detected once. Participants were aged 18 to 89 years, lived in 20 to 25 US areas, and enrolled virtually. The CDR3 has 11 amino acids. In germline, CDR1 is SNHLY, CDR2 FYNNEI. Trimming cost V 7 bases and J 5 bases, with 8 bases left between them. This clone was seen once.

The TCR comes from a woman in her forties with acute COVID-19. The source material was PBMCs or T cells enriched from blood (not recorded which). V is TRBV2 and J is TRBJ1-1; possible D gene TRBD1, 6 bases. The CDR3 loop is CASIRGTEAFF. Written as DNA, the CDR3 is TGTGCCAGCATAAGGGGGACTGAAGCTTTCTTT.